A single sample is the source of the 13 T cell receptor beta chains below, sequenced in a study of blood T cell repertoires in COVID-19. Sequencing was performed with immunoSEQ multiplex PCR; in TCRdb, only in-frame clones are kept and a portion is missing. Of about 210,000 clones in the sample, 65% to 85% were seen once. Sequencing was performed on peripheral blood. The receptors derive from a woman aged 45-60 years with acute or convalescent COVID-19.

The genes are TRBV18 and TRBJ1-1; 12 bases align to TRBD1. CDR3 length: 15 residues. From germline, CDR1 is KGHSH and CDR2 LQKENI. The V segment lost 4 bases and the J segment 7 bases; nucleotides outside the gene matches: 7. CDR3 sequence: CASSLTGTGGLEAFF. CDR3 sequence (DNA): TGTGCCAGCTCACTGACCGGGACAGGGGGCCTTGAAGCTTTCTTT. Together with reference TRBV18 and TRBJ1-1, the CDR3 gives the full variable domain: NAGVMQNPRHLVRRRGQEARLRCSPMKGHSHVYWYRQLPEEGLKFMVYLQKENIIDESGMPKERFSAEFPKEGPSILRIQQVVRGDSAAYFCASSLTGTGGLEAFFGQGTRLTVV.

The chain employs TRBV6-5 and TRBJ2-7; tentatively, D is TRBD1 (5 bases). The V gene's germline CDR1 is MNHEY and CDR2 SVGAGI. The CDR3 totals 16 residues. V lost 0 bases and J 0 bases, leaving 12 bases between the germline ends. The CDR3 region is CASSYSGAWGSYEQYF. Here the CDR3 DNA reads TGTGCCAGCAGTTACTCTGGGGCTTGGGGCTCCTACGAGCAGTACTTC.

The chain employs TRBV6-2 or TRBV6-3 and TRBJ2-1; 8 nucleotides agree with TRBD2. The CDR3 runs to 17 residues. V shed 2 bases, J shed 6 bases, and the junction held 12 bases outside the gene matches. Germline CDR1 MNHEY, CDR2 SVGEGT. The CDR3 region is CASSYPSGAGASNEQFF. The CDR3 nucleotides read TGTGCCAGCAGTTACCCCTCAGGAGCGGGAGCCAGCAATGAGCAGTTCTTC.

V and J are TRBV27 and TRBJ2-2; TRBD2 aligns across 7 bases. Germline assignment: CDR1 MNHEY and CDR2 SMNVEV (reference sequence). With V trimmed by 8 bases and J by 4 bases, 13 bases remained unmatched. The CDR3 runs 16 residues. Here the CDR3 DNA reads TGTGCCAGCGTCCCTCGGGGGAGGGTAGGCACCGGGGAGCTGTTTTTT. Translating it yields CASVPRGRVGTGELFF.

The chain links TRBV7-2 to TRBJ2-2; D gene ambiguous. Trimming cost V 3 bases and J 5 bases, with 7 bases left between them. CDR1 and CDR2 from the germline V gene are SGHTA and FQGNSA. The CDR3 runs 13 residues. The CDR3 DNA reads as TGTGCCAGCAGCTTTCGTTTTACCGGGGAGCTGTTTTTT. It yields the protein CASSFRFTGELFF.

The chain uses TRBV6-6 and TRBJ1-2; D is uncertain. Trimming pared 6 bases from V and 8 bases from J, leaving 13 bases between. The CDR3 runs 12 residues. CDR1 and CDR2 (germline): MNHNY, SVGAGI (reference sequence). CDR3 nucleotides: TGTGCCAGCAGCACCCAGTCTGGCGGCTACACCTTC. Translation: CASSTQSGGYTF.

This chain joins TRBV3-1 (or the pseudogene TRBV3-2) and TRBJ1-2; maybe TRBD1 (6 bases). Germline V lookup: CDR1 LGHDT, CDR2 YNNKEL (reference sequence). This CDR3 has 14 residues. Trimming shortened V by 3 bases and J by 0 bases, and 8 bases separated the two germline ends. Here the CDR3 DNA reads TGTGCCAGCAGCCACCGGACAGCTAACTATGGCTACACCTTC. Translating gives CASSHRTANYGYTF.

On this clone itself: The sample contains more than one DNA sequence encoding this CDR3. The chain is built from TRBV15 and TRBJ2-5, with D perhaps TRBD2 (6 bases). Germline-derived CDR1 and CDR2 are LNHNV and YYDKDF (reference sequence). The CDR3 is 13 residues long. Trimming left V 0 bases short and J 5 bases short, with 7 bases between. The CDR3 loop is CATSRDRGETQYF. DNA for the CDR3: TGTGCCACCAGCAGAGATCGGGGGGAGACCCAGTACTTC.

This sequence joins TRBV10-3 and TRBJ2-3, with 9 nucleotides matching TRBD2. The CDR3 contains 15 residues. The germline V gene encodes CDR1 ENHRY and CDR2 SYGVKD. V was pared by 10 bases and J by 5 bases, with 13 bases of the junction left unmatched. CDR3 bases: TGTGCCACCTCCGGGCGGCGGGAGGGGGGAGATACGCAGTATTTT. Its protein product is CATSGRREGGDTQYF.

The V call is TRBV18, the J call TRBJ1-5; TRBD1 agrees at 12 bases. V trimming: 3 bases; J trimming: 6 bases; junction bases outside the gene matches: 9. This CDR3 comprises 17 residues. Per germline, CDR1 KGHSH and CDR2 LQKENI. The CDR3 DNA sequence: TGTGCCAGCTCACCCCCAACCGGGACAGGGGGCGGTCAGCCCCAGCATTTT. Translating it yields CASSPPTGTGGGQPQHF.

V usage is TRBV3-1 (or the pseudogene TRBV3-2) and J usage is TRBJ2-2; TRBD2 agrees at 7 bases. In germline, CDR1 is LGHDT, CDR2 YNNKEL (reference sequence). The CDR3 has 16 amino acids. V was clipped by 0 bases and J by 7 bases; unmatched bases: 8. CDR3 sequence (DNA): TGTGCCAGCAGCCAAGAACGCGGGAGAAACGGCGGGGAGCTGTTTTTT. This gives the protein CASSQERGRNGGELFF.

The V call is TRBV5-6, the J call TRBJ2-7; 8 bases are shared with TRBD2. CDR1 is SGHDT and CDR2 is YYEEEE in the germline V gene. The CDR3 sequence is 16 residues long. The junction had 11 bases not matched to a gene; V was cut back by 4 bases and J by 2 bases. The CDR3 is CASSIGRLARPYEQYF. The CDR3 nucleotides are TGTGCCAGCAGCATCGGTAGACTAGCGCGTCCCTACGAGCAGTACTTC.

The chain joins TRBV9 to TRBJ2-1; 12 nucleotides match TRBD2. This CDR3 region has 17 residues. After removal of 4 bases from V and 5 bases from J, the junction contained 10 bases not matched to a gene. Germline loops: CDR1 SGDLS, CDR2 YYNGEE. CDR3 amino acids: CASSPPGGLAGNNEQFF. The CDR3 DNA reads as TGTGCCAGCAGCCCCCCCGGAGGACTAGCGGGAAACAATGAGCAGTTCTTC.